Shown below are 18 T cell receptor beta chains from a single sample sequenced in a study of blood T cell repertoires in COVID-19. Method: immunoSEQ multiplex PCR; TCRdb's copy keeps in-frame clones and lacks some. Of approximately 240,000 clones listed, 80% to 90% are singletons. The source material was peripheral blood. These receptors originate from a man aged 45-65 years with acute or convalescent COVID-19.

The rearrangement joins TRBV12-3 or TRBV12-4 to TRBJ1-5; no clear D. The CDR3 consists of 12 residues. V was clipped by 6 bases and J by 4 bases, with 7 bases between them. The CDR3 region is CASSFLNQPQHF. DNA for the CDR3: TGTGCCAGCAGCTTCTTAAATCAGCCCCAGCATTTT.

In its sample, this clone was seen once. Additional DNA sequences in this sample encode the identical CDR3. The V and J genes are TRBV19 and TRBJ1-3; 10 bases fit TRBD1. The germline gives CDR1 LNHDA, CDR2 SQIVND (reference sequence). The length of the CDR3 is 15 residues. Germline trimming cut 6 bases from V and 2 bases from J; bases unmatched to any gene: 4. The CDR3 DNA reads as TGTGCCAGTAGCACCGGGACAGGGGCTGGAAACACCATATATTTT. Translating gives CASSTGTGAGNTIYF.

A few counts support this clone. The chain joins TRBV6-5 to TRBJ1-2, with TRBD1 matching 7 bases. The CDR3 contains 13 residues. Germline assignment: CDR1 MNHEY and CDR2 SVGAGI. J was trimmed by 6 bases and V by 5 bases; bases with no gene match: 6. CDR3 protein: CASSTRQGDGYTF. In DNA, the CDR3 is TGTGCCAGCAGTACCCGACAGGGCGATGGCTACACCTTC.

The genes are TRBV28 and TRBJ1-6; tentative D call: TRBD1 (6 bases). This CDR3 spans 12 amino acids. Per germline, CDR1 MDHEN and CDR2 SYDVKM. Trimming pared 5 bases from V and 17 bases from J, leaving 16 bases between. The CDR3 nucleotides are TGTGCCAGCAGTGCGGGGGGGCTAAGAGTCCACTTT. Residues: CASSAGGLRVHF.

This clone turned up a few times. This sample also contains other DNA sequences that code for the same CDR3. This chain uses TRBV14 with TRBJ1-1; 7 nucleotides match TRBD1. Germline V gene lookup returns CDR1 SGHDN and CDR2 FVKESK. After removal of 1 base from V and 7 bases from J, the junction contained 6 bases not matched to a gene. The CDR3 loop spans 14 amino acids. CDR3 in amino acids: CASSQGGGRGEAFF. CDR3 sequence (DNA): TGTGCCAGCAGCCAAGGAGGGGGCAGGGGTGAAGCTTTCTTT.

The chain is built from TRBV27 and TRBJ2-5; 9 nucleotides align to TRBD1. Germline V CDR1 and CDR2: MNHEY, SMNVEV (reference sequence). V lost 3 bases, J lost 5 bases, and 7 bases stayed unmatched. The CDR3 sequence is 15 residues long. CDR3 in amino acids: CASSFQQGAGETQYF. Written as DNA, the CDR3 is TGTGCCAGCAGTTTCCAACAGGGGGCAGGTGAGACCCAGTACTTC.

This clone was seen a handful of times. This chain connects TRBV7-9 to TRBJ1-2; D gene uncertain. Germline loops: CDR1 SEHNR, CDR2 FQNEAQ (reference sequence). Trimming removed 1 base at V and 7 bases at J, with 13 bases between. CDR3 length: 14 amino acids. This CDR3 is CASSLDIVSGGYTF. CDR3 coding DNA: TGTGCCAGCAGCTTAGATATAGTGAGTGGTGGCTACACCTTC.

The V gene is TRBV2, the J gene TRBJ2-7; D might be TRBD1 (5 bases). The CDR3 covers 14 residues. V lost 6 bases to trimming and J lost 3 bases, with 15 bases between them. Germline loops: CDR1 SNHLY, CDR2 FYNNEI. The CDR3 reads CASSRTWQIYEQYF. DNA for the CDR3: TGTGCCAGCAGCCGGACATGGCAAATCTACGAGCAGTACTTC.

The chain's CDR3 is CAITQPNTGELFF. In DNA, the CDR3 is TGTGCCATCACACAGCCGAACACCGGGGAGCTGTTTTTT. The chain has TRBV10-3 and TRBJ2-2; D unresolved. Trimming cost V 7 bases and J 0 bases, with 6 bases left between them. The CDR3 has 13 amino acids. In germline, CDR1 is ENHRY, CDR2 SYGVKD.

This chain uses TRBV19 with TRBJ2-6; 7 nucleotides agree with TRBD1. The ends lost 10 bases at V and 1 base at J; junction bases unmatched: 7. The CDR3 extends over 15 amino acids. Looked up from germline, CDR1 is LNHDA and CDR2 is SQIVND (reference sequence). This CDR3 is CATLRDRSGANVLTF. The CDR3 nucleotides read TGTGCCACACTCCGGGACAGATCTGGGGCCAACGTCCTGACTTTC.

The V gene is TRBV28, the J gene TRBJ2-1, with D possibly TRBD2 on 6 matching bases. Trimming left V 4 bases short and J 8 bases short, with 15 bases between. The CDR3 runs 14 residues. The germline CDR1 and CDR2 sequences are MDHEN and SYDVKM. The CDR3 protein is CASSSGDLEDEQFF. The CDR3 DNA follows: TGTGCCAGCAGTTCGGGAGACCTCGAGGATGAGCAGTTCTTC. Supplemented by reference TRBV28 and TRBJ2-1, the full variable domain reads DVKVTQSSRYLVKRTGEKVFLECVQDMDHENMFWYRQDPGLGLRLIYFSYDVKMKEKGDIPEGYSVSREKKERFSLILESASTNQTSMYLCASSSGDLEDEQFFGPGTRLTVL.

This clone was counted a single time. The J gene is TRBJ1-6, the V gene TRBV27, with a weak D call TRBD1 (6 bases). The CDR3 contains 16 residues. V was pared by 6 bases and J by 9 bases, with 21 bases between. Germline CDR1 MNHEY, CDR2 SMNVEV (reference sequence). This CDR3 reads CASSQEGGLGSSPLHF. The CDR3 region has the DNA TGTGCCAGCAGCCAGGAGGGGGGGCTAGGCAGTTCACCCCTCCACTTT.

The chain combines TRBV19 with TRBJ2-7; the match to TRBD1 covers 8 bases. With 1 base clipped from V and 1 base from J, the junction kept 9 bases outside the gene matches. CDR1 and CDR2 from the germline V gene are LNHDA and SQIVND (reference sequence). The CDR3 runs 17 residues. CDR3 DNA sequence: TGTGCCAGTAGTATAGTCCGGGGACAGGTGGGGTCCTACGAGCAGTACTTC. Protein: CASSIVRGQVGSYEQYF.

The chain joins TRBV30 to TRBJ2-7; D gene unclear. V was pared by 0 bases and J by 3 bases, with 9 bases between. This CDR3 contains 13 residues. CDR1 is GTSNPN and CDR2 is SVGIG in the germline V gene (reference sequence). CDR3: CAWSVGQIYEQYF. The CDR3 bases are TGTGCCTGGAGTGTCGGTCAAATCTACGAGCAGTACTTC.

This clone has a handful of counts. This chain links TRBV30 with TRBJ1-6, with 7 bases aligning to TRBD1. V was clipped by 2 bases and J by 10 bases; unmatched bases: 8. Per germline, CDR1 GTSNPN and CDR2 SVGIG (reference sequence). The CDR3 totals 14 residues. In nucleotides, the CDR3 is TGTGCCTGGAGTCAAGGGGGCGCGAGGTCACCCCTCCACTTT. Translation: CAWSQGGARSPLHF.

The chain links TRBV3-1 (or the pseudogene TRBV3-2) to TRBJ2-7; 11 nucleotides align to TRBD2. Germline CDR1 is LGHDT and CDR2 is YNNKEL (reference sequence). Trimming cost V 4 bases and J 0 bases; bases outside gene matches: 5. This CDR3 is built from 16 residues. In nucleotides, the CDR3 is TGTGCCAGCAGCCGCGATACTAGCGGGAGCTCCTACGAGCAGTACTTC. Residues: CASSRDTSGSSYEQYF.

The rearrangement uses TRBV2 and TRBJ1-4, with unresolved D. CDR3 length: 13 amino acids. V dropped 7 bases and J dropped 7 bases, with 13 bases sitting between them. The germline CDR1 and CDR2 sequences are SNHLY and FYNNEI. In nucleotides, the CDR3 is TGTGCCAGCAAGGTGGGAGTTAGTGAAAAACTGTTTTTT. Translation gives CASKVGVSEKLFF.

V is TRBV25-1 and J is TRBJ1-2, with a possible D match to TRBD1 (5 bases). Germline CDR1 reads MGHDK; CDR2 reads SYGVNS. Trimming shortened V by 1 base and J by 3 bases, and 9 bases separated the two germline ends. CDR3 length equals 14 residues. The CDR3 bases are TGTGCCAGCAGTGAATTCGACAGAGACTATGGCTACACCTTC. Translation gives CASSEFDRDYGYTF.